The 22 T cell receptor beta chains below come from one sample, sequenced in a study of blood T cells in healthy people across ages. Alongside a J-beta primer mix, a sample-barcoded 5' primer served in a second PCR lasting about 7 to 12 cycles. TCRdb processed the 5' RACE reads anew with MiXCR; each CDR3 protein has one entry. Of about 1.4 million distinct CDR3 sequences in the sample, 59% are singletons; the top ten hold over 6.5%. Sequencing was performed on blood. All receptors come from a man in his late teens or twenties in good health.

This clonotype came up a few times. The chain links TRBV9 to TRBJ2-1, with D maybe TRBD2 (5 bases). Per germline, CDR1 SGDLS and CDR2 YYNGEE. This CDR3 is built from 12 residues. The V and J ends lost 3 bases and 5 bases respectively, with 6 bases between them. The DNA of the CDR3 is TGTGCCAGCAGCGCCGGGGACAATGAGCAGTTCTTC. Encoded protein: CASSAGDNEQFF.

The rearrangement links TRBV11-2 to TRBJ1-2; D may be TRBD1 (5 bases). V was shortened by 6 bases and J by 4 bases, with 18 bases between the two germline ends. Germline assignment: CDR1 SGHAT and CDR2 FQNNGV. The CDR3 has 15 residues. The CDR3 DNA follows: TGTGCCAGCAGACCACGGAGGAGTCAGGGCTATGGCTACACCTTC. Residues: CASRPRRSQGYGYTF. Filled out from reference TRBV11-2 and TRBJ1-2, the complete variable domain reads EAGVAQSPRYKIIEKRQSVAFWCNPISGHATLYWYQQILGQGPKLLIQFQNNGVVDDSQLPKDRFSAERLKGVDSTLKIQPAKLEDSAVYLCASRPRRSQGYGYTFGSGTRLTVV.

The chain uses TRBV12-3 or TRBV12-4 and TRBJ2-4; 7 bases are shared with TRBD1. The J call may be in error: the DNA end matches TRBJ2-7 better. The CDR3 has 17 residues. The CDR3 spells CASSLPQTGVGTYEQYF. The CDR3 DNA is TGTGCCAGCAGTTTACCGCAAACAGGGGTGGGGACCTACGAGCAGTACTTC.

The chain couples TRBV2 to TRBJ2-7; TRBD2 aligns across 10 bases. CDR1 and CDR2 from the germline V gene are SNHLY and FYNNEI. The CDR3 runs to 14 residues. Unmatched junction bases numbered 5, after V lost 6 bases and J lost 3 bases. The CDR3 is CASRVTSGNYEQYF. In nucleotides, the CDR3 is TGTGCCAGCAGGGTAACTAGCGGGAACTACGAGCAGTACTTC.

This chain connects TRBV4-1 to TRBJ2-7, with 7 bases that match TRBD1. The CDR3 spans 16 residues. CDR1 and CDR2 (germline): MGHRA, YSYEKL. Trimming removed 1 base from V and 0 bases from J; junction bases left unmatched: 6. In nucleotides, the CDR3 is TGCGCCAGCAGCCAAGCGGGACAGCCGAGCTCCTACGAGCAGTACTTC. Translation: CASSQAGQPSSYEQYF.

CDR3 nucleotides: TGTGCCAGCAGTGAAGAGGTGCATCGAAAACTGTTTTTT. It is translated as CASSEEVHRKLFF. This sequence joins TRBV6-1 and TRBJ1-4; D gene uncertain. The ends were cut back, 1 base at V and 10 bases at J, with 10 bases in the middle. Per the germline V gene, CDR1 is MNHNS and CDR2 is SASEGT. This CDR3 has 13 residues.

The chain joins TRBV29-1 to TRBJ2-3; D gene ambiguous. The length of the CDR3 is 13 residues. In germline, CDR1 is SQVTM, CDR2 ANQGSEA. V was clipped by 1 base and J by 5 bases, with 10 bases between them. CDR3 sequence (DNA): TGCAGCGTTGAAGTCCCCGGGTTAGATACGCAGTATTTT. It translates to CSVEVPGLDTQYF.

The chain employs TRBV5-4 and TRBJ2-7; 13 bases fit TRBD2. This CDR3 has 15 amino acids. CDR1 and CDR2 (germline): SGHNT, YYREEE (reference sequence). The trim removed 3 bases at V and 7 bases at J, leaving 7 bases unmatched. The CDR3 DNA is TGTGCCAGCAGCTCGGGGACTAGCGGGGTCCGGGAGCAGTACTTC. It is translated as CASSSGTSGVREQYF.

This chain connects TRBV15 to TRBJ1-6; 7 nucleotides line up with TRBD1. The J segment lost 6 bases and the V segment lost 0 bases, leaving 5 bases of the junction unmatched. The CDR3 consists of 16 residues. CDR1 and CDR2 (germline): LNHNV, YYDKDF (reference sequence). Here the CDR3 reads CATSRDPQGVNSPLHF. For the CDR3, the DNA is TGTGCCACCAGCAGAGACCCCCAGGGGGTTAATTCACCCCTCCACTTT.

The rearrangement joins TRBV7-9 to TRBJ1-1; perhaps TRBD1 as D (5 bases). Per germline, CDR1 SEHNR and CDR2 FQNEAQ (reference sequence). V was pared by 1 base and J by 6 bases, with 21 bases between. The CDR3 is 17 amino acids. The CDR3 nucleotides are TGTGCCAGCAGCTTAGGTCGGACGGGACTTCGGTACGCTGAAGCTTTCTTT. Its translation is CASSLGRTGLRYAEAFF.

The J gene is TRBJ1-5, the V gene TRBV20-1; tentative D call: TRBD1 (5 bases). Trimming took off 3 bases at V and 4 bases at J, with 16 bases between the two ends. Germline CDR1 reads DFQATT; CDR2 reads SNEGSKA (reference sequence). CDR3 size: 15 residues. This CDR3 is CSASQPGGWNQPQHF. The CDR3 DNA follows: TGCAGTGCTAGCCAACCCGGGGGATGGAATCAGCCCCAGCATTTT.

The chain carries TRBV4-2 and TRBJ2-7; D is possibly TRBD1 (5 bases). The germline CDR1 and CDR2 sequences are LGHNA and YNFKEQ. The length of the CDR3 is 15 residues. V lost 2 bases, J lost 0 bases, and 11 bases lay in between. CDR3: CASSQWVDSSYEQYF. The DNA for the CDR3 is TGTGCCAGCAGCCAATGGGTCGACAGCTCCTACGAGCAGTACTTC.

The J gene is TRBJ1-2, the V gene TRBV2; 7 bases align to TRBD1. The CDR3 is 16 residues long. Per the germline V gene, CDR1 is SNHLY and CDR2 is FYNNEI. J lost 3 bases, V lost 3 bases, and 10 bases had no gene match. CDR3 DNA sequence: TGTGCCAGCAGTGATGGCTGGACAGGACCCGACTATGGCTACACCTTC. This codes for CASSDGWTGPDYGYTF. The full variable domain, in which reference TRBV2 and TRBJ1-2 provide the parts outside the CDR3, is EPEVTQTPSHQVTQMGQEVILRCVPISNHLYFYWYRQILGQKVEFLVSFYNNEISEKSEIFDDQFSVERPDGSNFTLKIRSTKLEDSAMYFCASSDGWTGPDYGYTFGSGTRLTVV.

Comments on this clonotype: One end of the junction varies from germline; a read error may be responsible. V usage is TRBV20-1 and J usage is TRBJ2-1; the D gene is possibly TRBD2 (6 bases). Germline V gene sequence: CDR1 DFQATT, CDR2 SNEGSKA (reference sequence). The CDR3 loop spans 15 amino acids. The CDR3 sequence is CSARSRTTSYNEQFF. Written as DNA, the CDR3 is TGCAGTGCTAGAAGCCGGACTACCTCCTATAATGAGCAGTTCTTC.

The rearrangement joins TRBV5-1 to TRBJ2-5, with D possibly being TRBD1 or TRBD2 (6 bases each). The CDR3 runs 14 residues. CDR1 is SGHRS, CDR2 YFSETQ, per germline. V was shortened by 4 bases and J by 11 bases, with 21 bases between the two germline ends. The CDR3 spells CASSPEGRGEFQYF. The CDR3 DNA reads TGCGCCAGCAGCCCGGAGGGCAGGGGAGAGTTTCAGTACTTC.

The rearrangement uses TRBV20-1 and TRBJ1-6; 8 bases match TRBD1. J gave up 7 bases and V 6 bases, and 5 bases lay outside the gene matches. Germline-derived CDR1 and CDR2 are DFQATT and SNEGSKA (reference sequence). This CDR3 region has 13 residues. The CDR3 bases are TGCAGTGCGACCGACAGGGGAAATTCACCCCTCCACTTT. It encodes CSATDRGNSPLHF.

This clonotype was observed at least ten times. This chain links TRBV4-1 with TRBJ1-2; D is unresolved. This CDR3 has 15 amino acids. Trimming pared 0 bases from V and 5 bases from J, leaving 13 bases between. Germline V gene data show CDR1 as MGHRA and CDR2 as YSYEKL. CDR3 bases: TGCGCCAGCAGCCAAGATCCCCATCCGGGATATGGCTACACCTTC. It specifies CASSQDPHPGYGYTF.

This clonotype was seen just once. The rearrangement uses TRBV15 and TRBJ1-4, with D tentatively TRBD1 (6 bases). The germline V gene encodes CDR1 LNHNV and CDR2 YYDKDF (reference sequence). The length of the CDR3 is 14 residues. V lost 5 bases to trimming and J lost 3 bases, with 10 bases between them. The CDR3 loop reads CATSYGQPNEKLFF. CDR3 coding DNA: TGTGCCACCAGCTATGGACAGCCTAATGAAAAACTGTTTTTT. Filled out from reference TRBV15 and TRBJ1-4, the complete variable domain reads DAMVIQNPRYQVTQFGKPVTLSCSQTLNHNVMYWYQQKSSQAPKLLFHYYDKDFNNEADTPDNFQSRRPNTSFCFLDIRSPGLGDTAMYLCATSYGQPNEKLFFGSGTQLSVL.

This clonotype was detected only once. V gene TRBV4-1 combines with J gene TRBJ2-1; no clear D. Germline CDR1 MGHRA, CDR2 YSYEKL. V gave up 1 base and J gave up 11 bases, with 9 bases separating them. The CDR3 runs to 12 residues. In nucleotides, the CDR3 is TGCGCCAGCAGCCAAGTAGTAGGACAGCAGTTCTTC. It translates to CASSQVVGQQFF.

This clonotype was seen only a few times. The V gene is TRBV14, the J gene TRBJ2-2, with 8 bases aligning to TRBD1. The CDR3 loop spans 17 amino acids. CDR1 and CDR2 from the germline V gene are SGHDN and FVKESK. V lost 2 bases, J lost 7 bases, and 12 bases stayed unmatched. The CDR3 spells CASSQPTGGLSGGELFF. CDR3 coding DNA: TGTGCCAGCAGCCAACCAACAGGGGGTCTATCCGGCGGGGAGCTGTTTTTT.

The chain combines TRBV6-1 with TRBJ1-5, with unresolved D. This CDR3 is built from 17 residues. Trimming stripped 2 bases from V and 4 bases from J, with 18 bases between. Germline loops: CDR1 MNHNS, CDR2 SASEGT. CDR3 sequence reads: CASSETVYTRQNQPQHF. The CDR3 nucleotides read TGTGCCAGCAGTGAAACTGTATACACTCGACAAAATCAGCCCCAGCATTTT.

The chain carries TRBV27 and TRBJ2-1; 10 positions match TRBD2. The V gene's germline CDR1 is MNHEY and CDR2 SMNVEV (reference sequence). The junction had 10 bases not matched to a gene; V was cut back by 10 bases and J by 7 bases. This CDR3 contains 14 residues. The CDR3 reads CATSSGRLRNEQFF. CDR3 nucleotide sequence: TGTGCCACCTCTAGCGGGAGATTGAGGAATGAGCAGTTCTTC.